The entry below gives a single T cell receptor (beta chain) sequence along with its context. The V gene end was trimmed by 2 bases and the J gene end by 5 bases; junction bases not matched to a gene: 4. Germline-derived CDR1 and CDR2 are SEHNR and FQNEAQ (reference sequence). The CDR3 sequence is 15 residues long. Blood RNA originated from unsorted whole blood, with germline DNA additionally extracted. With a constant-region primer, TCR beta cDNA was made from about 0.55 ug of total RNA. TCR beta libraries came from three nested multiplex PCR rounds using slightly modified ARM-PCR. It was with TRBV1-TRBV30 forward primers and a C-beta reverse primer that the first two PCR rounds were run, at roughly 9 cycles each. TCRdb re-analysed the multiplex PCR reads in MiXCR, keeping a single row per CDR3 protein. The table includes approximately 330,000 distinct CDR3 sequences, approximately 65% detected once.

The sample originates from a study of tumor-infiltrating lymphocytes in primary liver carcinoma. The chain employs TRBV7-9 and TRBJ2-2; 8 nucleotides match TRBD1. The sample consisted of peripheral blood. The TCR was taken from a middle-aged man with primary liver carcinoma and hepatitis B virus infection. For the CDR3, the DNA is TGTGCCAGCAGCTTATCTACAGGGGGGACCGGGGAGCTGTTTTTT. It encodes CASSLSTGGTGELFF.